This TCR beta chain was identified during a study of T cells in Graves' hyperthyroidism and ophthalmopathy. This clonotype has only a few counts. The antigen is not known. Amplified TCR beta CDR3 regions derived from RNA transcripts. The HTBI primer set was used in a first-round RT-PCR of the TCR CDR3. TCRdb re-analysed the multiplex PCR reads in MiXCR, keeping a single row per CDR3 protein. The sample has about 400,000 distinct CDR3 sequences, around 15% seen once; the top ten hold under 30%. Germline V gene data show CDR1 as SQVTM and CDR2 as ANQGSEA. Trimming cost V 6 bases and J 2 bases; bases outside gene matches: 5. The CDR3 is made up of 14 amino acids. Points from the study as a whole: Median prediction lead before ophthalmopathy onset was 5 to 7 months with the model.

This clonotype was obtained from a man in his fifties with Graves' ophthalmopathy. This chain links TRBV29-1 with TRBJ2-7, with TRBD2 matching over 12 bases. The specimen sequenced was blood. The CDR3 loop is CSVGLAGTPYEQYF. For the CDR3, the DNA is TGCAGCGTGGGACTAGCGGGCACCCCCTACGAGCAGTACTTC.